The next 30 T cell receptor beta chains were all read from a single sample in a study of cytomegalovirus exposure and HLA in healthy donors. PCR used 60 Vbeta primers and 13 Jbeta primers. The assay was immunoSEQ multiplex PCR, and TCRdb's table has in-frame clones only and misses some. In the table there are about 160,000 clones, 80% to 90% of which are singletons. Sequenced: PBMCs. The source of these receptors is a middle-aged man in good health and CMV-seropositive.

This clone was seen a single time. The chain couples TRBV28 to TRBJ1-1; D uncertain. Germline V CDR1 and CDR2: MDHEN, SYDVKM. CDR3 length: 12 residues. V lost 3 bases and J lost 11, with 13 bases in between. CDR3 nucleotide sequence: TGTGCCAGCAGTTTCCTCAGCGGGGAGGCTTTCTTT. Its translation: CASSFLSGEAFF.

V usage is TRBV6-6 and J usage is TRBJ1-2, with D maybe TRBD1 (6 bases). This CDR3 is built from 13 residues. The ends were cut back, 7 bases at V and 4 bases at J, with 13 bases in the middle. The germline V gene encodes CDR1 MNHNY and CDR2 SVGAGI (reference sequence). CDR3 region: CASKLQGAYGYTF. CDR3 DNA sequence: TGTGCCAGCAAACTACAGGGAGCCTATGGCTACACCTTC.

This chain connects TRBV27 to TRBJ2-3, with TRBD2 identical over 11 bases. The V segment lost 5 bases and the J segment 1 base; nucleotides outside the gene matches: 8. CDR1 and CDR2 (germline): MNHEY, SMNVEV (reference sequence). The CDR3 contains 17 residues. The CDR3: CASSPETSGGRTDTQYF. The CDR3 nucleotides are TGTGCCAGCAGTCCTGAAACTAGCGGGGGACGCACAGATACGCAGTATTTT.

Notes on this clone: One end of the junction is discordant with germline, which a read error may explain. This specimen includes other DNA sequences encoding the same CDR3. CDR3: CASSLGQGALSVGAFF. CDR3 sequence (DNA): TGCGCCAGTAGCTTGGGACAGGGGGCACTCTCTGTGGGGGCTTTCTTT. The chain employs TRBV5-1 and TRBJ1-1; 12 nucleotides agree with TRBD1. The germline gives CDR1 SGHRS, CDR2 YFSETQ. The CDR3 extends over 16 amino acids.

The gene calls are TRBV5-4 and TRBJ1-1; D might be TRBD1 (6 bases). Germline V gene sequence: CDR1 SGHNT, CDR2 YYREEE (reference sequence). This CDR3 region has 15 residues. With 3 bases removed from V and 7 bases from J, the gap between germline ends came to 19 bases. The CDR3 region has the DNA TGTGCCAGCAGCTCTGCCCCCGGACAGTCGGGTGAAGCTTTCTTT. This codes for CASSSAPGQSGEAFF.

The chain employs TRBV9 and TRBJ2-2; 10 bases line up with TRBD2. This CDR3 is 16 amino acids long. The germline V gene has CDR1 SGDLS and CDR2 YYNGEE. Trimming at V came to 3 bases and at J to 3 bases, leaving 5 bases not matched to a gene. The CDR3 sequence is CASSGPLAGDTGELFF. The CDR3, as DNA: TGTGCCAGCAGCGGACCGCTAGCGGGAGACACCGGGGAGCTGTTTTTT. Complete variable domain (other parts from reference TRBV9 and TRBJ2-2): DSGVTQTPKHLITATGQRVTLRCSPRSGDLSVYWYQQSLDQGLQFLIQYYNGEERAKGNILERFSAQQFPDLHSELNLSSLELGDSALYFCASSGPLAGDTGELFFGEGSRLTVL.

This rearrangement joins TRBV7-3 to TRBJ2-1, with 12 bases fitting TRBD2. Losses at the gene ends were 4 bases for V and 7 bases for J; bases not matched to a gene: 5. The germline V gene has CDR1 SGHTA and CDR2 FQGTGA. This CDR3 contains 15 residues. CDR3 region: CASSSRTSGINEQFF. Here the CDR3 DNA reads TGTGCCAGCAGCTCGCGGACTAGCGGGATTAATGAGCAGTTCTTC.

This clone appeared a single time. The CDR3 DNA sequence: TGCGCCAGCAGCTTGGAACTACAGGGGCCCGGGACCGGGGAGCTGTTTTTT. Its translation is CASSLELQGPGTGELFF. The genes are TRBV5-1 and TRBJ2-2, with 7 bases aligning to TRBD1. The V gene's germline CDR1 is SGHRS and CDR2 YFSETQ. This CDR3 spans 17 amino acids. The trim removed 0 bases at V and 5 bases at J, leaving 10 bases unmatched. The variable domain in full, with the rest retrieved from reference TRBV5-1 and TRBJ2-2, is KAGVTQTPRYLIKTRGQQVTLSCSPISGHRSVSWYQQTPGQGLQFLFEYFSETQRNKGNFPGRFSGRQFSNSRSEMNVSTLELGDSALYLCASSLELQGPGTGELFFGEGSRLTVL.

The V gene is TRBV5-1, the J gene TRBJ2-3; 10 bases match TRBD2. The length of the CDR3 is 14 residues. J was trimmed by 3 bases and V by 2 bases; bases with no gene match: 0. Germline loops: CDR1 SGHRS, CDR2 YFSETQ. The CDR3 is CASSFSGRTDTQYF. The CDR3 bases are TGCGCCAGCAGCTTTAGCGGGAGGACAGATACGCAGTATTTT.

The chain couples TRBV20-1 to TRBJ2-5; D is uncertain. Germline CDR1 reads DFQATT; CDR2 reads SNEGSKA (reference sequence). The CDR3 length is 11 residues. The V end lost 0 bases, the J end lost 13 bases, and 12 bases lay between the germline ends. The CDR3 reads CSARDGARSYF. CDR3 DNA sequence: TGCAGTGCTAGAGATGGAGCCCGCTCGTACTTC.

The table lists this clone with a count of one. The rearrangement joins TRBV27 to TRBJ2-3, with TRBD2 identical over 7 bases. The V segment lost 3 bases and the J segment 2 bases; nucleotides outside the gene matches: 5. CDR1 and CDR2 (germline): MNHEY, SMNVEV (reference sequence). CDR3 size: 15 residues. CDR3 in amino acids: CASSLRAGVTDTQYF. The DNA for the CDR3 is TGTGCCAGCAGTTTGCGGGCGGGGGTCACAGATACGCAGTATTTT.

This clone appeared once. One junction end disagrees with the germline gene, perhaps due to a read error. The chain uses TRBV7-7 and TRBJ2-1, with D unclear. The CDR3 runs to 12 residues. Germline CDR1 and CDR2: SSHAT and FNYEAQ (reference sequence). The CDR3: CASSPLPTEQFF. The CDR3 region has the DNA TGTGCTAGCAGCCCACTACCCACTGAGCAGTTCTTC. Based on the CDR3 plus reference TRBV7-7 and TRBJ2-1, the full variable domain is GAGVSQSPRYKVTKRGQDVTLRCDPISSHATLYWYQQALGQGPEFLTYFNYEAQPDKSGLPSDRFSAERPEGSISTLTIQRTEQRDSAMYRCASSPLPTEQFFGPGTRLTVL.

The chain is built from TRBV5-8 and TRBJ2-7, with D perhaps matching TRBD2 (5 bases). V shed 3 bases and J shed 4 bases, with 14 bases lying between them. The germline gives CDR1 SGHTS, CDR2 YDEGEE. The length of the CDR3 is 14 residues. The CDR3 sequence: CASSSPGRTYEQYF. As DNA, the CDR3 is TGTGCCAGCAGCTCCCCCGGGCGGACTTACGAGCAGTACTTC.

The V gene is TRBV19, the J gene TRBJ1-3; D gene unclear. V was cut by 5 bases and J by 0 bases, with 11 bases left in between. The CDR3 spans 15 residues. The germline gives CDR1 LNHDA, CDR2 SQIVND (reference sequence). CDR3: CASSSSGSSGNTIYF. CDR3 coding DNA: TGTGCCAGTAGTTCGTCCGGGAGCTCTGGAAACACCATATATTTT.

This sequence joins TRBV15 and TRBJ2-5, with D perhaps TRBD2 (5 bases). Trimming cost V 5 bases and J 3 bases, with 13 bases left between them. The CDR3 totals 14 residues. Germline lookup yields CDR1 LNHNV and CDR2 YYDKDF (reference sequence). The CDR3 loop is CATSGRDAKETQYF. The CDR3 coding sequence is TGTGCCACCAGCGGCCGGGATGCCAAAGAGACCCAGTACTTC.

V and J are TRBV5-1 and TRBJ2-5, with D uncertain. The ends were cut back, 1 base at V and 6 bases at J, with 13 bases in the middle. Germline values: CDR1 SGHRS, CDR2 YFSETQ. The CDR3 has 14 amino acids. The CDR3 region is CASSLNLAQKTQYF. CDR3 in DNA: TGCGCCAGCAGCTTGAATTTAGCTCAAAAGACCCAGTACTTC.

The genes are TRBV6-6 and TRBJ1-5; D is undetermined. V was clipped by 6 bases and J by 2 bases, with 8 bases between them. Germline assignment: CDR1 MNHNY and CDR2 SVGAGI (reference sequence). This CDR3 spans 13 amino acids. This CDR3 is CASSQNGNQPQHF. CDR3 coding DNA: TGTGCCAGCAGCCAGAATGGCAATCAGCCCCAGCATTTT.

This chain connects TRBV7-3 to TRBJ1-1; a weak D match, TRBD1 (6 bases). The ends were cut back, 0 bases at V and 4 bases at J, with 9 bases in the middle. This CDR3 has 14 amino acids. CDR1 and CDR2 from the germline V gene are SGHTA and FQGTGA. The CDR3: CASSLTGGGTEAFF. Written as DNA, the CDR3 is TGTGCCAGCAGCTTAACAGGGGGGGGCACTGAAGCTTTCTTT.

This chain links TRBV6-1 with TRBJ1-2; 8 nucleotides align to TRBD1. The CDR3 is made up of 19 amino acids. Unmatched junction bases numbered 18, after V lost 2 bases and J lost 4 bases. From germline, CDR1 is MNHNS and CDR2 SASEGT. The CDR3 is CASSEFHFTRNDRGYGYTF. The DNA for the CDR3 is TGTGCCAGCAGTGAATTTCACTTCACCCGCAACGACAGGGGCTATGGCTACACCTTC.

This clone was seen just once. This CDR3 is CASRTRFQETQYF. CDR3 nucleotides: TGTGCCAGTAGAACTAGATTTCAAGAGACCCAGTACTTC. V gene TRBV19 combines with J gene TRBJ2-5; D perhaps matches TRBD2 (5 bases). CDR1 and CDR2 (germline): LNHDA, SQIVND (reference sequence). Trimming shortened V by 6 bases and J by 2 bases, and 10 bases separated the two germline ends. This CDR3 spans 13 amino acids. Full variable domain (outside the CDR3, taken from reference TRBV19 and TRBJ2-5): DGGITQSPKYLFRKEGQNVTLSCEQNLNHDAMYWYRQDPGQGLRLIYYSQIVNDFQKGDIAEGYSVSREKKESFPLTVTSAQKNPTAFYLCASRTRFQETQYFGPGTRLLVL.

The V gene is TRBV11-2, the J gene TRBJ2-1; possibly TRBD1 for D (5 bases). V lost 8 bases to trimming and J lost 4 bases, with 12 bases between them. The CDR3 is 13 amino acids. Germline V lookup: CDR1 SGHAT, CDR2 FQNNGV. The CDR3 protein is CASRLQEYNEQFF. CDR3 coding DNA: TGTGCCAGCCGTCTACAGGAATACAATGAGCAGTTCTTC.

The chain couples TRBV19 to TRBJ2-4; D is possibly TRBD1 (5 bases). Germline V gene lookup returns CDR1 LNHDA and CDR2 SQIVND (reference sequence). This CDR3 comprises 14 residues. With 4 bases removed from V and 1 base from J, the gap between germline ends came to 8 bases. DNA for the CDR3: TGTGCCAGTAGTACACGACAGGCCAAAAACATTCAGTACTTC. It translates to CASSTRQAKNIQYF.

The chain is built from TRBV25-1 and TRBJ1-1; possibly TRBD1 for D (5 bases). The CDR3 extends over 14 amino acids. V dropped 2 bases and J dropped 7 bases, with 14 bases sitting between them. Germline V gene sequence: CDR1 MGHDK, CDR2 SYGVNS. As DNA, the CDR3 is TGTGCCAGCAGTGAACCCCACCCCGACAGTGAAGCTTTCTTT. Encoded protein: CASSEPHPDSEAFF.

The genes are TRBV11-3 and TRBJ2-1; D possibly corresponds to TRBD2 (5 bases). With 5 bases removed from V and 3 bases from J, the gap between germline ends came to 14 bases. CDR1 is SGHNT, CDR2 YENEEA, per germline. The CDR3 spans 15 residues. Here the CDR3 DNA reads TGTGCCAGCAGCCTGAGAGGGAGTAGCTACAATGAGCAGTTCTTC. It translates to CASSLRGSSYNEQFF. Using reference TRBV11-3 and TRBJ2-1 for the parts outside the CDR3, the full variable domain is EAGVVQSPRYKIIEKKQPVAFWCNPISGHNTLYWYLQNLGQGPELLIRYENEEAVDDSQLPKDRFSAERLKGVDSTLKIQPAELGDSAVYLCASSLRGSSYNEQFFGPGTRLTVL.

To note about this clone: The sample carries other DNA sequences with the same CDR3. This chain uses TRBV29-1 with TRBJ2-2; 7 positions match TRBD1. Germline CDR1 SQVTM, CDR2 ANQGSEA. V gave up 6 bases and J gave up 6 bases; unmatched junction bases: 7. The CDR3 spans 13 residues. CDR3 sequence: CSVAGQGAGELFF. CDR3 coding DNA: TGCAGCGTCGCCGGCCAGGGGGCCGGGGAGCTGTTTTTT.

CDR3: CASSRQGFNEKLFF. The CDR3 nucleotides read TGTGCCAGTAGTCGACAGGGATTTAATGAAAAACTGTTTTTT. The chain couples TRBV19 to TRBJ1-4; 7 nucleotides align to TRBD1. After removal of 5 bases from V and 4 bases from J, the junction contained 4 bases not matched to a gene. Germline CDR1 and CDR2: LNHDA and SQIVND (reference sequence). The length of the CDR3 is 14 residues.

The chain couples TRBV14 to TRBJ2-1; 10 nucleotides agree with TRBD1. This CDR3 is 14 amino acids long. Trimming at V came to 5 bases and at J to 6 bases, leaving 4 bases not matched to a gene. The germline CDR1 and CDR2 sequences are SGHDN and FVKESK. CDR3: CASSSRDRGNEQFF. The CDR3 DNA reads as TGTGCCAGCAGCTCCCGGGACAGGGGCAATGAGCAGTTCTTC.

Worth noting for this clone: This sample also contains other DNA sequences that code for the same CDR3. The V call is TRBV5-1, the J call TRBJ1-5; D gene unclear. CDR3 length: 14 residues. V lost 0 bases and J lost 7, with 11 bases in between. The germline V gene has CDR1 SGHRS and CDR2 YFSETQ. CDR3 region: CASSLDGGNQPQHF. CDR3 DNA: TGCGCCAGCAGCTTGGATGGAGGGAACCAGCCCCAGCATTTT.

V is TRBV7-9 and J is TRBJ2-1; weak D call: TRBD2 (6 bases). In germline, CDR1 is SEHNR, CDR2 FQNEAQ (reference sequence). The CDR3 extends over 15 amino acids. Trimming stripped 4 bases from V and 7 bases from J, with 17 bases between. The CDR3 reads CASSSTSANRNEQFF. The CDR3, as DNA: TGTGCCAGCAGCTCGACTAGTGCGAATCGAAATGAGCAGTTCTTC.

In DNA, the CDR3 is TGCAGTGCTAGAGATCGGATGGAGGACACCTTC. It is translated as CSARDRMEDTF. The chain joins TRBV20-1 to TRBJ1-2; D is undetermined. V lost 0 bases and J 12 bases, leaving 11 bases between the germline ends. Germline V CDR1 and CDR2: DFQATT, SNEGSKA (reference sequence). This CDR3 has 11 amino acids.